The present T cell receptor (beta chain) was sequenced within a study of OX40 agonist ivuxolimab in advanced cancers. In the study overall: Ivuxolimab was an agonistic, fully human IgG2 monoclonal antibody directed against OX40 (CD134), a costimulatory receptor. Intravenous ivuxolimab was administered to patients every 2 weeks at six dose levels: 0.01, 0.1, 0.3, 1.5, 3 and 10 mg/kg. Of the approximately 54 dose-escalation patients, hepatocellular carcinoma was present in approximately 20, melanoma in roughly 15, renal cell carcinoma in 9 and head and neck cancer in 9. A male proportion of nearly 85% and a mean age of roughly 55 years, ranging from about 23 to 79, were recorded for the dose-escalation cohort. Patients were allowed to have had prior anti-PD-1, anti-PD-L1 or anti-CTLA-4 therapy, and around 37% of the dose-escalation patients had previously received checkpoint inhibitors. Partial responses occurred in three dose-escalation patients: two with cutaneous melanoma and one with hepatocellular carcinoma. The point of sequencing TCRbeta in the periphery was to test whether ivuxolimab changed TCR sequence diversity and drove clonal T-cell expansion. The paper covers the monotherapy dose-escalation part of the phase I ivuxolimab trial, which included N ≈ 52 patients.

Patients with a history of autoimmune disease or receiving systemic immunosuppression were excluded from the trial. In every dose cohort, peripheral blood was drawn for TCR sequencing at baseline, cycle 4 day 1, and cycle 7 day 1. The samples were drawn from a first-in-human, open-label, multicenter phase I dose-escalation trial of ivuxolimab. Adults with locally advanced or metastatic head and neck squamous cell, hepatocellular, melanoma or renal cell carcinoma were enrolled in the trial. Before TCR sequencing, CD4+ T cells and CD8+ T cells were sorted from peripheral blood as separate populations. On this clone itself: No antigen is known for it. Base qualities are missing; no much larger clone stands one base away.

Its CDR3 holds 13 amino acids, cysteine through phenylalanine. The entry retains the CDR3 DNA only, 39 bases that are in frame from base 1. Ends trimmed: V by 5 bases, J by 6 bases; bases unmatched to a gene: 3. Via the germline V gene, CDR1 is MNHNS and CDR2 SASEGT. General findings and caveats noted by the study authors: In the 0.1-3.0 mg/kg groups, partial responders had among the lowest normalized peripheral clonal expansion, particularly in CD8+ T cells. The antigen specificity of the clonally expanded peripheral T cells was not determined. Low levels of normalized T-cell clonal expansion were also seen in some patients who did not respond. At doses from 0.1 to 3.0 mg/kg, clonal expansion was seen in both CD4+ and CD8+ blood T cells between baseline and week 6. After ivuxolimab, more expanded clones were found on average in CD8+ T cells than in CD4+ T cells.

To sequence the TCRbeta CDR3 region, genomic DNA was isolated from the sorted cells. The immunoSEQ Assay was used for sequencing of TCRbeta CDR3 regions. TCRdb took over this immuneACCESS table, retaining in-frame rearrangements with V and J assigned. Such tables are incomplete; in checked studies, under half of the missing clones stem from an unresolved V gene, and the remainder is unexplained. This sample is represented by fewer than 65,000 clones; roughly nine tenths of them were singletons. The top ten hold less than 0.45% of the sample. Recombination linked TRBV6-1 to TRBJ1-5; a stretch of 8 junction bases matches TRBD1. The starting material was CD4+ or CD8+ T cells sorted from blood, obtained in a trial of the OX40 agonist ivuxolimab. The TCR originated in an adult with an advanced solid tumor such as melanoma, head and neck, liver or kidney cancer. Here the CDR3 is given as CASSPGGAQPQHF. The bases read TGTGCCAGCAGTCCAGGGGGCGCTCAGCCCCAGCATTTT.